These T cell receptor beta chains were read from a single sample in a study of blood T cells in healthy people across ages. TCRdb used MiXCR to reprocess the 5' RACE reads, holding one entry per CDR3 protein. This table holds about 1.8 million distinct CDR3 sequences, approximately 50% found once. The sequenced material came from blood. These receptors originate from a woman aged 40 to 49 in good health. Each CDR3 is given with its conserved first and last residue. The D gene is left open where the match is weak. Not all rows give a size; the values are once, few, many and, for expanded clones, a class.

D: NA; J: TRBJ1-4; size: NA; V: TRBV7-6; CDR3: CASSSRQAATNEKLFF; DNA: TGTGCCAGCAGCTCTAGACAGGCTGCAACTAATGAAAAACTGTTTTTT
D: TRBD2; J: TRBJ2-1; size: NA; V: TRBV28; CDR3: CASIAGLAGGNNEQFF; DNA: TGTGCCAGCATTGCCGGACTAGCGGGGGGGAACAATGAGCAGTTCTTC
D: TRBD2; J: TRBJ2-1; size: NA; V: TRBV7-2; CDR3: CASSLVSGSGGANEQFF; DNA: TGTGCCAGCAGCTTAGTGAGTGGTAGCGGGGGGGCCAATGAGCAGTTCTTC
D: NA; J: TRBJ2-3; size: few; V: TRBV6-5; CDR3: CASSYIGSPATDTQYF; DNA: TGTGCCAGCAGTTACATCGGCAGTCCAGCCACAGATACGCAGTATTTT
D: TRBD2; J: TRBJ2-5; size: NA; V: TRBV20-1; CDR3: CSARVVGEGETQYF; DNA: TGCAGTGCTAGAGTGGTTGGGGAGGGGGAGACCCAGTACTTC
D: TRBD2; J: TRBJ2-7; size: NA; V: TRBV6-6; CDR3: CASSYLETSGRSNEQYF; DNA: TGTGCCAGCAGTTACCTCGAGACTAGCGGGAGATCCAATGAGCAGTACTTC
D: TRBD2; J: TRBJ2-5; size: NA; V: TRBV28; CDR3: CASSLGGLGVEETQYF; DNA: TGTGCCAGCAGTTTAGGAGGACTAGGGGTCGAAGAGACCCAGTACTTC
D: TRBD2; J: TRBJ2-7; size: NA; V: TRBV5-1; CDR3: CASSNRSGGAFYNEQYF; DNA: TGCGCCAGCAGCAACCGTAGCGGGGGGGCCTTCTACAATGAGCAGTACTTC
D: NA; J: TRBJ2-5; size: NA; V: TRBV2; CDR3: CASRGRTTQETQYF; DNA: TGTGCCAGCAGAGGCCGGACAACCCAAGAGACCCAGTACTTC
D: TRBD1; J: TRBJ2-1; size: NA; V: TRBV5-1; CDR3: CASSLGLLNTGDIYNEQFF; DNA: TGCGCCAGCAGCTTGGGCCTACTAAATACAGGGGATATCTACAATGAGCAGTTCTTC
D: TRBD1; J: TRBJ1-6; size: NA; V: TRBV5-1; CDR3: CASSVDRPGSYNSPLHF; DNA: TGCGCCAGCAGCGTGGACAGGCCGGGCTCCTATAATTCACCCCTCCACTTT
D: TRBD2; J: TRBJ2-1; size: NA; V: TRBV5-1; CDR3: CASSPLGTSGYYNEQFF; DNA: TGCGCCAGCAGCCCACTTGGGACTAGCGGATACTACAATGAGCAGTTCTTC
D: TRBD1; J: TRBJ2-3; size: NA; V: TRBV29-1; CDR3: CSVEDRTGRRTQYF; DNA: TGCAGCGTTGAAGATCGGACAGGGCGCAGGACGCAGTATTTT
D: NA; J: TRBJ1-6; size: NA; V: TRBV12-3/TRBV12-4; CDR3: CASSLVGRESPLHF; DNA: TGTGCCAGCAGTTTAGTAGGTAGGGAATCACCCCTCCACTTT
D: TRBD1; J: TRBJ2-7; size: few; V: TRBV20-1; CDR3: CSARGGQGPHEQYF; DNA: TGCAGTGCTAGAGGAGGACAGGGGCCCCACGAGCAGTACTTC
D: TRBD2; J: TRBJ2-1; size: few; V: TRBV5-6; CDR3: CASSWGGENEQFF; DNA: TGTGCCAGCAGCTGGGGGGGGGAGAATGAGCAGTTCTTC
D: NA; J: TRBJ2-6; size: NA; V: TRBV4-1; CDR3: CASSQESRFSGANVLTF; DNA: TGCGCCAGCAGCCAAGAGTCCAGATTCTCTGGGGCCAACGTCCTGACTTTC
D: NA; J: TRBJ1-2; size: few; V: TRBV20-1; CDR3: CSALRGGDYGYTF; DNA: TGCAGTGCTCTAAGGGGAGGAGACTATGGCTACACCTTC
D: NA; J: TRBJ2-7; size: few; V: TRBV5-1; CDR3: CASSLEWVNEQYF; DNA: TGCGCCAGCAGCTTGGAATGGGTTAACGAGCAGTACTTC
D: TRBD1; J: TRBJ2-3; size: few; V: TRBV7-6; CDR3: CASSLIWATGDPDTQYF; DNA: TGTGCCAGCAGCTTAATCTGGGCGACAGGGGATCCAGATACGCAGTATTTT
D: NA; J: TRBJ2-5; size: NA; V: TRBV7-9; CDR3: CASSVYGGDETQYF; DNA: TGTGCCAGCAGCGTATACGGGGGCGATGAGACCCAGTACTTC
D: NA; J: TRBJ1-2; size: few; V: TRBV7-9; CDR3: CASREGEANYGYTF; DNA: TGTGCCAGCAGGGAGGGCGAAGCTAACTATGGCTACACCTTC
D: TRBD2; J: TRBJ2-3; size: NA; V: TRBV6-6; CDR3: CASSYGTSGGHTDTQYF; DNA: TGTGCCAGCAGTTACGGGACTAGCGGGGGCCACACAGATACGCAGTATTTT
D: NA; J: TRBJ1-6; size: NA; V: TRBV20-1; CDR3: CSAPMAVSSYNSPLHF; DNA: TGCAGTGCCCCCATGGCGGTGAGCTCCTATAATTCACCCCTCCACTTT
D: NA; J: TRBJ2-1; size: NA; V: TRBV29-1; CDR3: CSGIGTYNEQFF; DNA: TGCAGCGGTATAGGGACCTACAATGAGCAGTTCTTC
D: TRBD1; J: TRBJ2-7; size: once; V: TRBV20-1; CDR3: CSATKGANYEQYF; DNA: TGCAGTGCTACCAAGGGGGCGAACTACGAGCAGTACTTC
D: NA; J: TRBJ1-1; size: NA; V: TRBV15; CDR3: CATSRDTGHAGTEAFF; DNA: TGTGCCACCAGCAGAGATACAGGACATGCAGGCACTGAAGCTTTCTTT
D: TRBD1; J: TRBJ2-7; size: NA; V: TRBV28; CDR3: CASSSGQGWSYEQYF; DNA: TGTGCCAGCAGTTCCGGACAGGGTTGGTCCTACGAGCAGTACTTC
D: TRBD2; J: TRBJ2-4; size: few; V: TRBV7-2; CDR3: CASSLRGEYIQYF; DNA: TGTGCCAGCAGCTTGCGGGGGGAGTACATTCAGTACTTC
D: TRBD2; J: TRBJ2-1; size: few; V: TRBV7-2; CDR3: CASSQRTSGGANEQFF; DNA: TGTGCCAGCAGCCAGCGGACTAGCGGGGGGGCTAATGAGCAGTTCTTC
D: TRBD1; J: TRBJ2-7; size: NA; V: TRBV5-1; CDR3: CASSPGTVLSYEQYF; DNA: TGCGCCAGCAGCCCGGGGACAGTCCTCTCCTACGAGCAGTACTTC
D: NA; J: TRBJ2-7; size: few; V: TRBV9; CDR3: CASSPQGRDNEQYF; DNA: TGTGCCAGCAGCCCGCAGGGTAGGGACAATGAGCAGTACTTC
D: NA; J: TRBJ1-2; size: NA; V: TRBV12-3/TRBV12-4; CDR3: CASSLAQGINYGYTF; DNA: TGTGCCAGCAGTTTAGCACAGGGCATTAACTATGGCTACACCTTC
D: NA; J: TRBJ1-2; size: few; V: TRBV3-1; CDR3: CASSEPGARGYTF; DNA: TGTGCCAGCAGCGAGCCGGGGGCGCGTGGCTACACCTTC
D: NA; J: TRBJ2-1; size: NA; V: TRBV6-6; CDR3: CASREKRNLYNERFF; DNA: TGTGCCAGCCGCGAGAAGAGGAATCTCTACAATGAGCGGTTCTTC
D: NA; J: TRBJ1-4; size: NA; V: TRBV28; CDR3: CASRRPGDPTNEKLFF; DNA: TGTGCCAGCAGAAGACCCGGGGACCCAACTAATGAAAAACTGTTTTTT
D: NA; J: TRBJ2-7; size: NA; V: TRBV20-1; CDR3: CSARYGVYEQYF; DNA: TGCAGTGCTAGATACGGGGTCTACGAGCAGTACTTC
D: NA; J: TRBJ2-4; size: NA; V: TRBV6-2/TRBV6-3; CDR3: CASSYSGAATLAKNIQYF; DNA: TGTGCCAGCAGTTACTCTGGGGCAGCAACCTTAGCCAAAAACATTCAGTACTTC
D: NA; J: TRBJ2-7; size: few; V: TRBV20-1; CDR3: CSASIRGEQYF; DNA: TGCAGTGCTTCCATCAGAGGCGAGCAGTACTTC
D: NA; J: TRBJ1-4; size: NA; V: TRBV29-1; CDR3: CSVRGPEKLFF; DNA: TGCAGCGTCCGGGGACCAGAAAAACTGTTTTTT
D: TRBD1; J: TRBJ1-2; size: once; V: TRBV20-1; CDR3: CSASIPGQGASGYTF; DNA: TGCAGTGCTAGCATCCCGGGACAGGGGGCTAGTGGCTACACCTTC
D: TRBD1; J: TRBJ2-3; size: few; V: TRBV20-1; CDR3: CSAVQGATDTQYF; DNA: TGCAGTGCTGTTCAGGGGGCCACAGATACGCAGTATTTT
D: NA; J: TRBJ2-5; size: once; V: TRBV6-6; CDR3: CASSIVWGAARDNEQYF; DNA: TGTGCCAGCAGCATAGTCTGGGGGGCCGCCCGTGACAATGAGCAGTACTTC
D: NA; J: TRBJ2-5; size: NA; V: TRBV7-2; CDR3: CASSFSQRQTQYF; DNA: TGTGCCAGCAGCTTTAGCCAGAGACAGACCCAGTACTTC
D: NA; J: TRBJ2-5; size: NA; V: TRBV29-1; CDR3: CSVLWVGETQYF; DNA: TGCAGCGTTTTGTGGGTCGGGGAGACCCAGTACTTC
D: TRBD1; J: TRBJ2-1; size: NA; V: TRBV13; CDR3: CASSLIGGESYNEQFF; DNA: TGTGCCAGCAGCTTAATAGGGGGCGAATCCTACAATGAGCAGTTCTTC
D: TRBD1; J: TRBJ1-2; size: NA; V: TRBV6-2/TRBV6-3; CDR3: CASSYRPGTGDYGYTF; DNA: TGTGCCAGCAGTTACCGTCCCGGGACAGGGGATTATGGCTACACCTTC
D: TRBD1; J: TRBJ2-6; size: few; V: TRBV5-1; CDR3: CASSLFRGQGFSGANVLTF; DNA: TGCGCCAGCAGCTTGTTCCGAGGACAGGGGTTTTCTGGGGCCAACGTCCTGACTTTC
D: TRBD1; J: TRBJ1-5; size: NA; V: TRBV9; CDR3: CASSVGGQGNQPQHF; DNA: TGTGCCAGCAGCGTAGGCGGACAGGGCAATCAGCCCCAGCATTTT
D: TRBD2; J: TRBJ2-7; size: NA; V: TRBV6-2/TRBV6-3; CDR3: CASSHTSGTYNEQYF; DNA: TGTGCCAGCAGTCATACTAGCGGAACCTACAATGAGCAGTACTTC
D: NA; J: TRBJ1-4; size: once; V: TRBV7-2; CDR3: CTSSLLGRVNEKLFF; DNA: TGTACCAGCAGCTTATTGGGCAGGGTTAATGAAAAACTGTTTTTT
D: NA; J: TRBJ2-7; size: NA; V: TRBV5-4; CDR3: CASSLDPAYEQYF; DNA: TGTGCCAGCAGCTTGGATCCAGCCTACGAGCAGTACTTC
D: NA; J: TRBJ1-5; size: NA; V: TRBV28; CDR3: CASSLRAGRGQQPQHF; DNA: TGTGCCAGCAGCCTTCGGGCCGGCCGCGGCCAGCAGCCCCAGCATTTT
D: NA; J: TRBJ2-7; size: NA; V: TRBV7-2; CDR3: CASSPNLGAGTDEQYF; DNA: TGTGCCAGCAGCCCAAATCTCGGGGCCGGGACGGACGAGCAGTACTTC
D: TRBD2; J: TRBJ2-1; size: few; V: TRBV20-1; CDR3: CSARDPLAGINEQFF; DNA: TGCAGTGCTAGAGATCCCCTAGCGGGAATCAATGAGCAGTTCTTC
D: NA; J: TRBJ2-3; size: NA; V: TRBV7-2; CDR3: CACDRGSTDTQYF; DNA: TGTGCCTGCGACCGGGGGAGCACAGATACGCAGTATTTT
D: NA; J: TRBJ2-5; size: few; V: TRBV6-5; CDR3: CASSYVRDWKETQYF; DNA: TGTGCCAGCAGTTACGTCCGGGACTGGAAAGAGACCCAGTACTTC
D: TRBD1; J: TRBJ1-2; size: few; V: TRBV7-9; CDR3: CASSLEGQRGYTF; DNA: TGTGCCAGCAGCTTAGAGGGACAGAGGGGCTACACCTTC
D: TRBD2; J: TRBJ2-1; size: NA; V: TRBV20-1; CDR3: CSAKESPGGAHEQFF; DNA: TGCAGTGCTAAGGAGTCCCCCGGGGGGGCCCATGAGCAGTTCTTC
D: NA; J: TRBJ2-6; size: NA; V: TRBV6-2/TRBV6-3; CDR3: CASSYQGQVAGANVLTF; DNA: TGTGCCAGCAGTTACCAGGGTCAGGTAGCTGGGGCCAACGTCCTGACTTTC